One and the same sample provided the 10 T cell receptor beta chains below, sequenced in a study of blood T cell repertoires in COVID-19. Here immunoSEQ multiplex PCR was the method, and the copy in TCRdb shows in-frame clones only, minus some. The sample yields roughly 200,000 clones, 75% to 90% seen once. Sample: PBMCs or T cells enriched from blood (not recorded which). The receptors come from a man in his forties or fifties who had recovered from COVID-19.

V gene TRBV5-6 combines with J gene TRBJ2-7; 9 bases are shared with TRBD1. Germline V gene sequence: CDR1 SGHDT, CDR2 YYEEEE. This CDR3 spans 16 amino acids. V lost 4 bases, J lost 1 base, and 9 bases stayed unmatched. DNA for the CDR3: TGTGCCAGCAGCGGATTACCGGGACAGGGATCCTACGAGCAGTACTTC. Protein: CASSGLPGQGSYEQYF.

The chain joins TRBV11-3 to TRBJ2-1; the D gene is possibly TRBD2 (5 bases). Looked up from germline, CDR1 is SGHNT and CDR2 is YENEEA. The CDR3 has 16 amino acids. The germline V and J ends were trimmed by 1 base and 8 bases, with 18 bases remaining between them. CDR3 bases: TGTGCCAGCAGCTTAGGAGGGAGTGTAGTTTTCGATGAGCAGTTCTTC. This encodes CASSLGGSVVFDEQFF. Combining the CDR3 with reference TRBV11-3 and TRBJ2-1 gives the whole variable domain EAGVVQSPRYKIIEKKQPVAFWCNPISGHNTLYWYLQNLGQGPELLIRYENEEAVDDSQLPKDRFSAERLKGVDSTLKIQPAELGDSAVYLCASSLGGSVVFDEQFFGPGTRLTVL.

The table lists this clone with a count of one. V gene TRBV5-4 combines with J gene TRBJ2-7; D is perhaps TRBD1 (6 bases). Germline CDR1 reads SGHNT; CDR2 reads YYREEE (reference sequence). CDR3 length: 16 residues. The V end lost 5 bases, the J end lost 1 base, and 19 bases lay between the germline ends. CDR3: CASSSATGGRSYEQYF. In nucleotides, the CDR3 is TGTGCCAGCAGTTCAGCTACTGGGGGCAGATCCTACGAGCAGTACTTC.

The gene calls are TRBV18 and TRBJ2-2; D is undetermined. This CDR3 comprises 16 residues. Trimming left V 6 bases short and J 0 bases short, with 14 bases between. Germline V gene lookup returns CDR1 KGHSH and CDR2 LQKENI. In nucleotides, the CDR3 is TGTGCCAGCTCCCTAACGGGTACCGCGAACACCGGGGAGCTGTTTTTT. Its translation is CASSLTGTANTGELFF.

This sequence joins TRBV28 and TRBJ1-5, with D perhaps matching TRBD1 (6 bases). This CDR3 spans 15 amino acids. Germline-derived CDR1 and CDR2 are MDHEN and SYDVKM. Trimming took off 8 bases at V and 2 bases at J, with 16 bases between the two ends. CDR3 nucleotide sequence: TGTGCCAGCGAGGGGGAGGGACGTGGCAATCAGCCCCAGCATTTT. It specifies CASEGEGRGNQPQHF.

This chain links TRBV5-6 with TRBJ2-7, with D possibly TRBD2 on 6 matching bases. V was trimmed by 0 bases and J by 9 bases, leaving 10 bases between them. The CDR3 covers 12 residues. In germline, CDR1 is SGHDT, CDR2 YYEEEE. Written as DNA, the CDR3 is TGTGCCAGCAGCTTGGGAGGGCGGGGGCAGTACTTC. This sequence encodes CASSLGGRGQYF. Full variable domain (rest looked up from reference TRBV5-6 and TRBJ2-7): DAGVTQSPTHLIKTRGQQVTLRCSPKSGHDTVSWYQQALGQGPQFIFQYYEEEERQRGNFPDRFSGHQFPNYSSELNVNALLLGDSALYLCASSLGGRGQYFGPGTRLTVT.

The chain recombines TRBV12-3 or TRBV12-4 with TRBJ1-6, with 8 nucleotides matching TRBD1. Trimming removed 11 bases from V and 7 bases from J; junction bases left unmatched: 4. The CDR3 loop spans 12 amino acids. The DNA for the CDR3 is TGTGCCTCCGGACAGGGAAATTCACCCCTCCACTTT. Its translation: CASGQGNSPLHF.

The sample holds one count of this clone. The chain joins TRBV3-1 (or the pseudogene TRBV3-2) to TRBJ1-1; D is perhaps TRBD1 (5 bases). The CDR3 extends over 14 amino acids. Germline loops: CDR1 LGHDT, CDR2 YNNKEL (reference sequence). V lost 5 bases, J lost 1 base, and 11 bases lay in between. This CDR3 reads CASSGLTGNTEAFF. The CDR3 DNA reads as TGTGCCAGCAGCGGTTTAACAGGGAACACTGAAGCTTTCTTT.

The chain links TRBV11-2 to TRBJ2-7; 9 bases agree with TRBD1. With 0 bases clipped from V and 6 bases from J, the junction kept 3 bases outside the gene matches. Germline V lookup: CDR1 SGHAT, CDR2 FQNNGV. This CDR3 has 14 amino acids. As DNA, the CDR3 is TGTGCCAGCAGCTTAGAACAGGGGGCTTCCGAGCAGTACTTC. Translating it yields CASSLEQGASEQYF.

The chain recombines TRBV18 with TRBJ1-1; D is unresolved. Germline CDR1 is KGHSH and CDR2 is LQKENI. This CDR3 region has 14 residues. The ends were cut back, 8 bases at V and 1 base at J, with 14 bases in the middle. The CDR3 region has the DNA TGTGCCAGCGCGGGCGTTTGGGGGAACACTGAAGCTTTCTTT. This codes for CASAGVWGNTEAFF.